This TCR beta chain was observed in a study of blood T cell repertoires in COVID-19. The germline V and J ends were trimmed by 6 bases and 0 bases, with 11 bases remaining between them. CDR3 size: 14 residues. Germline V gene sequence: CDR1 MDHEN, CDR2 SYDVKM. Produced via immunoSEQ multiplex PCR; TCRdb's table is partial and in-frame only. The sample includes about 200,000 clones, around 86% seen only once; the top ten take about 6%. The TCR sequence derives from a man aged 55 to 70 who had recovered from COVID-19. Sequencing was carried out using peripheral blood. The chain has TRBV28 and TRBJ1-1; D unclear. CDR3 DNA sequence: TGTGCCAGCAGCTTTATAGCATTGAACACTGAAGCTTTCTTT. Translation: CASSFIALNTEAFF.